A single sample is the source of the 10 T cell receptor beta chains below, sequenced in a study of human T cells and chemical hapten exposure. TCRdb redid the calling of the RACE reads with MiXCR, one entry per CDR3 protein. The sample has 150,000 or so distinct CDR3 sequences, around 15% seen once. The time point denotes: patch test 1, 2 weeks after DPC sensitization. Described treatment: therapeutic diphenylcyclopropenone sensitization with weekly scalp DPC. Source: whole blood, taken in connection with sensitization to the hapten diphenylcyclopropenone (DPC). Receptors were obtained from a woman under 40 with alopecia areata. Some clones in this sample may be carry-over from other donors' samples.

This CDR3 reads CASSLGSGLNNEQFF. The CDR3 bases are TGTGCCAGCAGTTTAGGTAGCGGGTTGAACAATGAGCAGTTCTTC. The chain combines TRBV12-3 or TRBV12-4 with TRBJ2-1, with 7 bases fitting TRBD2. There are 15 residues in the CDR3. V dropped 1 base and J dropped 5; count of bases not matched to a gene: 5.

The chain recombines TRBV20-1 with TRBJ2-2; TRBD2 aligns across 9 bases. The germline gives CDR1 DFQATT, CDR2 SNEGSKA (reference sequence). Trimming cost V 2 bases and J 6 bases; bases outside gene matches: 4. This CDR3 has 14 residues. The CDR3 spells CSARWREGPGELFF. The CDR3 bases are TGCAGTGCTAGATGGCGGGAGGGCCCCGGGGAGCTGTTTTTT.

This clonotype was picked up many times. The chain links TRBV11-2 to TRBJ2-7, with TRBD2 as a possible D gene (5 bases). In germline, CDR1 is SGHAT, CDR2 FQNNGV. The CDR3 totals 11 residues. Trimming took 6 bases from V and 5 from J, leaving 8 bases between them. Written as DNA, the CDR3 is TGTGCCAGCAGTCTGAGGGACGAGCAGTACTTC. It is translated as CASSLRDEQYF.

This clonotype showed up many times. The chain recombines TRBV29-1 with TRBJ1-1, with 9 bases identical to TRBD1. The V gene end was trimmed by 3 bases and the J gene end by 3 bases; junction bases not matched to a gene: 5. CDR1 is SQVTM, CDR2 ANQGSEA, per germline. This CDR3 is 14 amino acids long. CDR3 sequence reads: CSVEGQGADTEAFF. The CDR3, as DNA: TGCAGCGTTGAGGGACAGGGAGCGGACACTGAAGCTTTCTTT.

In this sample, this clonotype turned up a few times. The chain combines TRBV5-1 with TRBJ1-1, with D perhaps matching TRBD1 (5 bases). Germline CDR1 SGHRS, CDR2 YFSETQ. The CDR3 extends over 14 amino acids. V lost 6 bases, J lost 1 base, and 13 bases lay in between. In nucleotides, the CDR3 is TGCGCCAGCACCCGGGGCACCCCGAACACTGAAGCTTTCTTT. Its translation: CASTRGTPNTEAFF.

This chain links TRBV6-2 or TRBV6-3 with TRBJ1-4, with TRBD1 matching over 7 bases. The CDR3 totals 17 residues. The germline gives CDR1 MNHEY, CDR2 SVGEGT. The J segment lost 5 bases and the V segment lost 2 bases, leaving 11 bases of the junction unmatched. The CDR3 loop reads CASSYGTTGTANEKLFF. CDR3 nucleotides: TGTGCCAGCAGTTACGGAACTACAGGGACAGCAAATGAAAAACTGTTTTTT.

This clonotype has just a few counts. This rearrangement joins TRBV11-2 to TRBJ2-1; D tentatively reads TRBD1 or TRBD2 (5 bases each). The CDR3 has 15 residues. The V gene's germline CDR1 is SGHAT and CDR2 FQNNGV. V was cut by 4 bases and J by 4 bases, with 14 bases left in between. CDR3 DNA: TGTGCCAGCAGCTCTCGGGACCCATCATACAATGAGCAGTTCTTC. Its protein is CASSSRDPSYNEQFF. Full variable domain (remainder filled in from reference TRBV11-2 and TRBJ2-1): EAGVAQSPRYKIIEKRQSVAFWCNPISGHATLYWYQQILGQGPKLLIQFQNNGVVDDSQLPKDRFSAERLKGVDSTLKIQPAKLEDSAVYLCASSSRDPSYNEQFFGPGTRLTVL.

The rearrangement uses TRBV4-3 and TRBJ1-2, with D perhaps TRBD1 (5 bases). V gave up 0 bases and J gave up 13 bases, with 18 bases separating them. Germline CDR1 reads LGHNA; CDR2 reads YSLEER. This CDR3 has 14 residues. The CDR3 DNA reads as TGCGCCAGCAGCCAAGAAGCGGGACTTCAATTTTCCACCTTC. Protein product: CASSQEAGLQFSTF.

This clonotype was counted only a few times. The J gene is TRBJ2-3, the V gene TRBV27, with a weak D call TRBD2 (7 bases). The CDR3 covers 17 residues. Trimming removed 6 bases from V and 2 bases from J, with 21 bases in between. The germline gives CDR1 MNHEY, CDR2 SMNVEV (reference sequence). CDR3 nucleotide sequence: TGTGCCAGCAGGGGGCTTGGTGGCGGGGGCTTCACAGATACGCAGTATTTT. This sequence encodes CASRGLGGGGFTDTQYF.

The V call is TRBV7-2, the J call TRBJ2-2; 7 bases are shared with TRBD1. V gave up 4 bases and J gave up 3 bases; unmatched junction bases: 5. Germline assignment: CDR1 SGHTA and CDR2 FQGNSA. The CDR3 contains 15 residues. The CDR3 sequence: CASSSTGLHTGELFF. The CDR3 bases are TGTGCCAGCAGCTCGACAGGGTTGCACACCGGGGAGCTGTTTTTT.